This TCR beta chain appears in the sequencing data of a study of PD-L1 blockade in urothelial cancer. The overall study: Blood analyses occurred 3 weeks (second dose) and 6 weeks post treatment start.

As for time point: pretreatment peripheral blood. A few counts support this clone. The antigen remains unidentified. The germline CDR1 and CDR2 sequences are MNHEY and SVGAGI. V trimming: 6 bases; J trimming: 4 bases; junction bases outside the gene matches: 7. The CDR3 consists of 14 residues. Assay: immunoSEQ multiplex PCR; the TCRdb copy retains only in-frame clones and omits some. The data contain 70,000 to 80,000 clones, around four fifths of them singletons. Findings of the study overall: Tumor-linked clones in blood grew more by 3 weeks in durable-benefit patients.

The source was PBMCs, collected around atezolizumab (anti-PD-L1) treatment. The chain recombines TRBV6-5 with TRBJ2-3; TRBD1 matches at 7 bases. The origin of this receptor is a middle-aged man with urothelial cancer. CDR3 sequence reads: CASSQGDRPDTQYF. CDR3 nucleotides: TGTGCCAGCAGCCAGGGGGATAGACCAGATACGCAGTATTTT.